The T cell receptor beta chain described here comes from a study of regulatory T cells in long-lasting Graves disease. Overall study findings and caveats: Among samples with persistent disease, TRBV28, TRBJ1-2 and TRBJ2-5 were favored. Persistent Graves' patients showed less TCR diversity than newly diagnosed ones.

Within the sample, this clonotype is medium-sized. Antigen specificity is unknown. The TCR beta library used iRepertoire HTBI primers with Arm-PCR amplification of CDR3. Each CDR3 protein gets one entry after TCRdb re-called the multiplex PCR reads with MiXCR. The profile shows approximately 440,000 distinct CDR3 sequences, roughly a quarter of them singletons. This CDR3 is built from 15 residues. CDR1 and CDR2 from the germline V gene are SNHLY and FYNNEI. V shed 8 bases and J 5 bases; nucleotides not matched to a gene: 9. Stated time point: persistent/refractory GD, antithyroid drugs over 5 years with positive TRAb. Construction of the TCR library relied on RNA isolated from PBMCs.

The receptor comes from a female donor with Graves disease. The source was peripheral blood mononuclear cells (PBMCs), collected when the disease was refractory, from a patient treated with antithyroid drugs. V and J are TRBV2 and TRBJ2-5, with TRBD1 matching over 12 bases. Here the CDR3 reads CASPRDRGRRETQYF. CDR3 nucleotide sequence: TGTGCCAGCCCCCGGGACAGGGGGCGCCGGGAGACCCAGTACTTC.